This TCR beta chain originates from a study of cytomegalovirus exposure and HLA in healthy donors. The table lists this clone with a few counts. Looked up from germline, CDR1 is SNHLY and CDR2 is FYNNEI. After removal of 3 bases from V and 0 bases from J, the junction contained 6 bases not matched to a gene. This CDR3 is built from 17 residues. Libraries were prepared by immunoSEQ multiplex PCR; TCRdb keeps only in-frame clonotypes and omits some of them. The sample holds some 170,000 clones, around nine tenths seen once. The V and J genes are TRBV2 and TRBJ1-3; TRBD1 matches 9 bases. The clonotype comes from a woman in her 30s in good health and CMV-seronegative. Material: PBMCs. The CDR3 protein is CASSELSTGGSGNTIYF. DNA for the CDR3: TGTGCCAGCAGTGAGCTCTCGACAGGGGGCTCTGGAAACACCATATATTTT.